The 7 T cell receptor beta chains listed next were all sequenced from one sample in a study of cytomegalovirus exposure and HLA in healthy donors. PCR employed 60 Vbeta and 13 Jbeta primers. TCRdb keeps only in-frame clones here, not all; method: immunoSEQ multiplex PCR. This table holds about 170,000 clones. The sequenced material came from PBMCs. These receptors were obtained from a woman aged 18-29 years in good health and CMV-seropositive.

The rearrangement uses TRBV4-2 and TRBJ2-1; TRBD2 matches at 12 bases. The germline gives CDR1 LGHNA, CDR2 YNFKEQ. This CDR3 contains 15 residues. Trimming removed 2 bases from V and 5 bases from J; junction bases left unmatched: 1. The DNA for the CDR3 is TGTGCCAGCAGCCAACGGACTAGCGGGGACAATGAGCAGTTCTTC. Its protein product is CASSQRTSGDNEQFF.

The chain uses TRBV28 and TRBJ2-1; 7 bases match TRBD2. CDR1 and CDR2 from the germline V gene are MDHEN and SYDVKM. V lost 7 bases, J lost 0 bases, and 15 bases stayed unmatched. This CDR3 is built from 18 residues. CDR3 region: CASTGGEVAGLSYNEQFF. The CDR3 DNA follows: TGTGCCAGCACCGGTGGGGAAGTAGCGGGTCTCTCCTACAATGAGCAGTTCTTC.

Remarks on this clone: Compared with germline, one end of the junction differs, possibly owing to a read error. The sample has other DNA sequences that encode this CDR3 too. This chain uses TRBV4-1 with TRBJ2-6; D is perhaps TRBD1 (5 bases). Germline V CDR1 and CDR2: MGHRA, YSYEKL. This CDR3 spans 13 amino acids. DNA for the CDR3: TGCGCCAGCAGCTCCCGTGGGGCCAACGTCCTGACCTTC. Protein product: CASSSRGANVLTF.

This chain connects TRBV7-9 to TRBJ2-3, with a possible D match to TRBD2 (7 bases). The CDR3 runs 13 residues. Trimming shortened V by 11 bases and J by 5 bases, and 17 bases separated the two germline ends. The V gene's germline CDR1 is SEHNR and CDR2 FQNEAQ (reference sequence). The CDR3: CAPGGLIGDTQYF. CDR3 in DNA: TGTGCCCCCGGGGGGCTAATCGGAGATACGCAGTATTTT.

The J gene is TRBJ1-3, the V gene TRBV4-2; a weak D match, TRBD1 (5 bases). Germline V CDR1 and CDR2: LGHNA, YNFKEQ. The V and J ends lost 1 base and 4 bases respectively, with 11 bases between them. The CDR3 runs 15 residues. As DNA, the CDR3 is TGTGCCAGCAGCCAAGTGGGGGGTCCGGGAAACACCATATATTTT. The encoded protein is CASSQVGGPGNTIYF.

This sequence joins TRBV5-1 and TRBJ1-5, with a tentative D call TRBD1 (5 bases). V gave up 4 bases and J gave up 4 bases, with 9 bases separating them. This CDR3 comprises 13 residues. Per the germline V gene, CDR1 is SGHRS and CDR2 is YFSETQ. The DNA for the CDR3 is TGCGCCAGCAGCGGGGGAGGGAATCAGCCCCAGCATTTT. Translating gives CASSGGGNQPQHF.

The V and J genes are TRBV5-1 and TRBJ1-4, with unresolved D. This CDR3 has 16 amino acids. The V and J ends lost 3 bases and 0 bases respectively, with 12 bases between them. CDR1 and CDR2 (germline): SGHRS, YFSETQ. This CDR3 reads CASSSSVRATNEKLFF. DNA for the CDR3: TGCGCCAGCAGCTCCTCTGTTCGTGCAACTAATGAAAAACTGTTTTTT.